These 29 T cell receptor beta chains share one sample of origin, sequenced in a study of vaccination and CD4 T cells after COVID-19 (dated by TCRdb to between 2021 and 2024). The library was produced with PCR. The sequencing machine was an Illumina iSeq 100. DNA from cultured CD4+ T cells was subjected to TCR sequencing with the Oncomine TCR Beta short-read assay at the Johns Hopkins FTIC core. In-frame beta chains were kept once TCRdb had trimmed the public reads at Q25 with fastp and called clones with MiXCR. One record per CDR3 amino acid sequence lists the most common genes and DNA. This sample holds 10,000 to 15,000 distinct CDR3 sequences; approximately 74% were observed only once. Together, the top ten hold roughly 8.2% of the sample. Their antigens are not known. Sample treatment or condition, as interpreted from the label and publication: approximately 11-day PBMC culture with coronavirus spike peptide pools or control peptides (ViraFEST assay).

This specimen consisted of CD4+ T cells from blood, cultured in vitro, obtained after SARS-CoV-2 vaccination. The receptors originated from a human donor who received a COVID-19 vaccine.

By proportion, this clonotype is medium-sized. The gene calls are TRBV2 and TRBJ1-5; 10 bases are a match to TRBD1. CDR1 and CDR2 from the germline V gene are SNHLY and FYNNEI. The V gene end was trimmed by 7 bases and the J gene end by 2 bases; junction bases not matched to a gene: 8. The CDR3 runs to 16 residues. CDR3 loop: CASTGQGSWGNQPQHF. The CDR3 DNA reads TGTGCCAGCACGGGACAGGGGTCTTGGGGCAATCAGCCCCAGCATTTT. Full variable domain (outside the CDR3, taken from reference TRBV2 and TRBJ1-5): EPEVTQTPSHQVTQMGQEVILRCVPISNHLYFYWYRQILGQKVEFLVSFYNNEISEKSEIFDDQFSVERPDGSNFTLKIRSTKLEDSAMYFCASTGQGSWGNQPQHFGDGTRLSIL.

This clonotype was detected only a few times. The genes are TRBV7-9 and TRBJ1-1; a possible D gene is TRBD1 (5 bases). V dropped 7 bases and J dropped 4 bases, with 10 bases sitting between them. The germline gives CDR1 SEHNR, CDR2 FQNEAQ (reference sequence). The CDR3 covers 12 residues. This CDR3 reads CASTLGGTEAFF. The CDR3 DNA reads TGTGCCAGCACCCTCGGGGGCACTGAAGCTTTCTTT.

V usage is TRBV20-1 and J usage is TRBJ1-2; D gene unclear. Between the trimmed V and J ends, which lost 1 base and 6 bases, there was a span of 15 bases. Germline V gene sequence: CDR1 DFQATT, CDR2 SNEGSKA (reference sequence). This CDR3 spans 14 amino acids. In nucleotides, the CDR3 is TGCAGTGCTAGAGTTACTGGAGGGATAAATGGCTACACCTTC. Its translation is CSARVTGGINGYTF.

By its share, this clonotype is medium-sized. The gene calls are TRBV20-1 and TRBJ1-2, with a tentative D call TRBD1 (6 bases). Germline V lookup: CDR1 DFQATT, CDR2 SNEGSKA (reference sequence). CDR3 length equals 15 residues. Trimming shortened V by 3 bases and J by 5 bases, and 19 bases separated the two germline ends. In DNA form, the CDR3 reads TGCAGTGCTAGCAGCCCGGGCCAGGGGAATTATGGCTACACCTTC. It translates to CSASSPGQGNYGYTF.

The genes are TRBV20-1 and TRBJ1-2; TRBD1 is a possible D gene (6 bases). Germline V lookup: CDR1 DFQATT, CDR2 SNEGSKA (reference sequence). This CDR3 region has 13 residues. V lost 8 bases, J lost 7 bases, and 20 bases lay in between. DNA for the CDR3: TGCAGTCATCTATATACAGGGTCGGGTGGCTACACCTTC. It translates to CSHLYTGSGGYTF.

This chain joins TRBV20-1 and TRBJ2-5, with no clear D. V was shortened by 0 bases and J by 10 bases, with 15 bases between the two germline ends. Germline CDR1 is DFQATT and CDR2 is SNEGSKA (reference sequence). This CDR3 has 13 amino acids. CDR3 nucleotides: TGCAGTGCTAGAGATCCCGGTAGAAAGGACCAGTACTTC. It specifies CSARDPGRKDQYF.

The chain couples TRBV20-1 to TRBJ2-5, with 9 nucleotides matching TRBD2. Looked up from germline, CDR1 is DFQATT and CDR2 is SNEGSKA (reference sequence). With V trimmed by 0 bases and J by 5 bases, 7 bases remained unmatched. The CDR3 loop spans 15 amino acids. CDR3 sequence reads: CSARDRAGGLETQYF. In DNA, the CDR3 is TGCAGTGCTAGAGATAGGGCGGGGGGGCTGGAGACCCAGTACTTC.

V usage is TRBV20-1 and J usage is TRBJ1-5; possibly TRBD1 for D (5 bases). The CDR3 is made up of 15 amino acids. V was shortened by 0 bases and J by 3 bases, with 12 bases between the two germline ends. Germline CDR1 DFQATT, CDR2 SNEGSKA (reference sequence). The CDR3 loop is CSARDLGDPNQPQHF. The CDR3 bases are TGCAGTGCTAGAGATCTGGGGGACCCCAATCAGCCCCAGCATTTT.

The chain has TRBV7-2 and TRBJ2-5; 8 bases agree with TRBD2. The germline V gene encodes CDR1 SGHTA and CDR2 FQGNSA. The trim removed 0 bases at V and 4 bases at J, leaving 4 bases unmatched. The CDR3 covers 15 residues. The CDR3 protein is CASSLAAGGGETQYF. CDR3 nucleotide sequence: TGTGCCAGCAGCTTAGCGGCGGGGGGTGGAGAGACCCAGTACTTC.

The J gene is TRBJ1-2, the V gene TRBV7-9; D gene ambiguous. This CDR3 spans 15 amino acids. V lost 4 bases to trimming and J lost 4 bases, with 16 bases between them. CDR1 SEHNR and CDR2 FQNEAQ come from the germline V gene (reference sequence). In DNA form, the CDR3 reads TGTGCCAGCAGCTCCCATCTAATGACGGTCTATGGCTACACCTTC. Protein product: CASSSHLMTVYGYTF.

In its sample, this clonotype was seen a few times. J is TRBJ2-3 and V is TRBV27, with 10 bases identical to TRBD2. The CDR3 consists of 16 residues. Losses at the gene ends were 5 bases for V and 3 bases for J; bases not matched to a gene: 8. The germline CDR1 and CDR2 sequences are MNHEY and SMNVEV (reference sequence). Here the CDR3 DNA reads TGTGCCAGCAGTCTTCATAGCGGGGGGCGGACAGATACGCAGTATTTT. Its protein product is CASSLHSGGRTDTQYF.

The J gene is TRBJ2-5, the V gene TRBV19; 12 bases map to TRBD1. Germline CDR1 and CDR2: LNHDA and SQIVND (reference sequence). The CDR3 length is 16 residues. Trimming removed 3 bases from V and 5 bases from J; junction bases left unmatched: 7. For the CDR3, the DNA is TGTGCCAGTAGTATGCCACGGGACAGGGGGCTGGAGACCCAGTACTTC. It translates to CASSMPRDRGLETQYF.

This clonotype was detected only once. The chain joins TRBV19 to TRBJ1-3, with D unclear. This CDR3 comprises 15 residues. With 2 bases removed from V and 0 bases from J, the gap between germline ends came to 8 bases. In germline, CDR1 is LNHDA, CDR2 SQIVND (reference sequence). The CDR3 spells CASSIQVRSGNTIYF. The CDR3 bases are TGTGCCAGTAGTATACAGGTGCGCTCTGGAAACACCATATATTTT.

V usage is TRBV7-9 and J usage is TRBJ1-1; possible D gene TRBD1, 5 bases. This CDR3 has 15 amino acids. CDR1 and CDR2 (germline): SEHNR, FQNEAQ (reference sequence). V shed 1 base and J shed 1 base, with 10 bases lying between them. The CDR3 region is CASSLVGLKNTEAFF. As DNA, the CDR3 is TGTGCCAGCAGCTTAGTGGGACTTAAGAACACTGAAGCTTTCTTT.

This clonotype appeared a single time. The J gene is TRBJ1-5, the V gene TRBV10-1; the D is unclear. Germline loops: CDR1 WNHNN, CDR2 SYGVQD (reference sequence). CDR3 length: 13 residues. Trimming cost V 3 bases and J 4 bases, with 7 bases left between them. This chain's CDR3 is CASSEGGNQPQHF. Written as DNA, the CDR3 is TGCGCCAGCAGTGAAGGAGGGAATCAGCCCCAGCATTTT.

The rearrangement uses TRBV19 and TRBJ2-1; unclear D gene. The CDR3 runs 16 residues. V gave up 5 bases and J gave up 0 bases, with 14 bases separating them. Per germline, CDR1 LNHDA and CDR2 SQIVND (reference sequence). CDR3 DNA: TGTGCCAGTAGTCCGACTGGGGTAAGCTCCTACAATGAGCAGTTCTTC. Translation: CASSPTGVSSYNEQFF.

The chain employs TRBV10-3 and TRBJ2-5, with 11 bases identical to TRBD2. With V trimmed by 8 bases and J by 0 bases, 2 bases remained unmatched. Germline CDR1 reads ENHRY; CDR2 reads SYGVKD. This CDR3 is 14 amino acids long. CDR3 sequence: CAIGLAGNQETQYF. DNA for the CDR3: TGTGCCATCGGACTAGCGGGTAACCAAGAGACCCAGTACTTC.

The genes are TRBV7-6 and TRBJ2-7, with D possibly TRBD1 on 6 matching bases. The CDR3 length is 17 residues. Deletions cut 5 bases from V and 0 bases from J, with 20 bases between. Germline V CDR1 and CDR2: SGHVS, FNYEAQ. In DNA, the CDR3 is TGTGCCAGCAGCCCAAGCCCCTTGACAGGAATCTCCTACGAGCAGTACTTC. It yields the protein CASSPSPLTGISYEQYF.

The rearrangement links TRBV19 to TRBJ1-1, with a weak D call TRBD1 (5 bases). This CDR3 has 15 amino acids. The germline V gene has CDR1 LNHDA and CDR2 SQIVND (reference sequence). V was clipped by 8 bases and J by 1 base, with 17 bases between them. CDR3: CASQRPGLRNTEAFF. CDR3 nucleotides: TGTGCCAGTCAAAGACCGGGACTCAGGAACACTGAAGCTTTCTTT. The variable domain in full, with the rest retrieved from reference TRBV19 and TRBJ1-1, is DGGITQSPKYLFRKEGQNVTLSCEQNLNHDAMYWYRQDPGQGLRLIYYSQIVNDFQKGDIAEGYSVSREKKESFPLTVTSAQKNPTAFYLCASQRPGLRNTEAFFGQGTRLTVV.

The rearrangement uses TRBV7-3 and TRBJ2-3, with TRBD1 matching over 10 bases. The germline gives CDR1 SGHTA, CDR2 FQGTGA. With V trimmed by 8 bases and J by 5 bases, 4 bases remained unmatched. The CDR3 totals 13 residues. The CDR3 loop reads CASCRDRGDTQYF. The CDR3 region has the DNA TGTGCCAGCTGCCGGGACAGGGGAGATACGCAGTATTTT.

This chain links TRBV18 with TRBJ1-2; TRBD1 might be the D (6 bases). With 3 bases removed from V and 5 bases from J, the gap between germline ends came to 16 bases. The CDR3 has 15 residues. Looked up from germline, CDR1 is KGHSH and CDR2 is LQKENI. The CDR3 DNA follows: TGTGCCAGCTCACCCGAAGGGGGGGCAGAATATGGCTACACCTTC. It encodes CASSPEGGAEYGYTF.

This clonotype was seen a few times. J is TRBJ1-2 and V is TRBV19, with no clear D. The length of the CDR3 is 11 residues. Trimming removed 9 bases from V and 2 bases from J, with 7 bases in between. The V gene's germline CDR1 is LNHDA and CDR2 SQIVND (reference sequence). The CDR3: CASSLNYGYTF. In DNA form, the CDR3 reads TGTGCCAGCTCTTTAAACTATGGCTACACCTTC.

V usage is TRBV20-1 and J usage is TRBJ1-4; weak D call: TRBD1 (6 bases). This CDR3 has 13 amino acids. V was clipped by 3 bases and J by 10 bases, with 15 bases between them. Germline loops: CDR1 DFQATT, CDR2 SNEGSKA (reference sequence). The CDR3: CSASAKQGGKLFF. CDR3 DNA sequence: TGCAGTGCTAGTGCCAAACAGGGCGGAAAACTGTTTTTT.

This sequence joins TRBV6-5 and TRBJ2-3; D is perhaps TRBD1 (6 bases). The germline V and J ends were trimmed by 2 bases and 5 bases, with 11 bases remaining between them. Germline lookup yields CDR1 MNHEY and CDR2 SVGAGI. This CDR3 has 14 amino acids. The CDR3 coding sequence is TGTGCCAGCAGTTACGGCAGGGGTTTAGATACGCAGTATTTT. Protein: CASSYGRGLDTQYF.

The chain couples TRBV5-1 to TRBJ1-1, with D tentatively TRBD1 (5 bases). Trimming removed 3 bases from V and 5 bases from J, with 11 bases in between. CDR1 is SGHRS and CDR2 is YFSETQ in the germline V gene. The CDR3 consists of 13 residues. This chain's CDR3 is CASSWGRETEAFF. The CDR3, as DNA: TGCGCCAGCAGCTGGGGACGAGAAACTGAAGCTTTCTTT. Using reference TRBV5-1 and TRBJ1-1 for the parts outside the CDR3, the full variable domain is KAGVTQTPRYLIKTRGQQVTLSCSPISGHRSVSWYQQTPGQGLQFLFEYFSETQRNKGNFPGRFSGRQFSNSRSEMNVSTLELGDSALYLCASSWGRETEAFFGQGTRLTVV.

The table lists this clonotype with a count of one. The rearrangement links TRBV6-1 to TRBJ2-4; 8 nucleotides agree with TRBD1. Germline V lookup: CDR1 MNHNS, CDR2 SASEGT. Germline trimming cut 0 bases from V and 11 bases from J; bases unmatched to any gene: 9. The CDR3 consists of 15 residues. The CDR3 protein is CASSEAWEQGAVQYF. DNA for the CDR3: TGTGCCAGCAGTGAAGCCTGGGAGCAGGGGGCTGTTCAGTACTTC.

This sequence joins TRBV6-1 and TRBJ1-5; no reliable D call. V lost 2 bases and J lost 9, with 17 bases in between. The germline CDR1 and CDR2 sequences are MNHNS and SASEGT. This CDR3 region has 15 residues. The CDR3 sequence: CASSERRPTRRPQHF. The CDR3 bases are TGTGCCAGCAGTGAACGCCGACCCACAAGGAGGCCCCAGCATTTT.

The chain combines TRBV6-1 with TRBJ1-6; D is undetermined. Trimming left V 5 bases short and J 10 bases short, with 9 bases between. The germline gives CDR1 MNHNS, CDR2 SASEGT. There are 12 residues in the CDR3. DNA of the CDR3: TGTGCCAGCAGTACCGGATTATCACCCCTCCACTTT. Translation gives CASSTGLSPLHF.

The chain joins TRBV7-9 to TRBJ1-2; 7 bases are shared with TRBD1. After removal of 1 base from V and 5 bases from J, the junction contained 4 bases not matched to a gene. There are 14 residues in the CDR3. Germline V gives CDR1 SEHNR, CDR2 FQNEAQ (reference sequence). CDR3 nucleotide sequence: TGTGCCAGCAGCTTAGGGTCAGGGGGTTATGGCTACACCTTC. This encodes CASSLGSGGYGYTF.